Listed below are T cell receptor beta chains from one sample, sequenced in a study of cytomegalovirus exposure and HLA in healthy donors. Assay used: immunoSEQ multiplex PCR; TCRdb lists only in-frame clones, some missing. The sample shows about 55,000 clones, around 52% of them seen only once. The sequenced sample consisted of PBMCs. The receptors originated from a human donor in good health. Each CDR3 is given without its conserved first and last residue. D genes are given only for firm matches.

V	J	D	CDR3
TRBV5-1	TRBJ2-7	TRBD2	ASSLMASGSTSYEQY
TRBV19	TRBJ2-1	TRBD2	ASSTSQRGGFYNEQF
TRBV6-5	TRBJ1-1	TRBD1	ASSPQGAYTEAF
TRBV6-6	TRBJ1-2	NA	ASSYSIRGYGYT
TRBV5-1	TRBJ2-5	TRBD1	ASRDRGHGETQY
TRBV6-4	TRBJ1-1	NA	ATRMNTEAF
TRBV7-9	TRBJ2-1	NA	ASSPSQNEQF
TRBV27	TRBJ2-7	TRBD1	ASRQTGDYEQY
TRBV25-1	TRBJ2-2	NA	ASSPARSRTGELF
TRBV7-2	TRBJ1-5	NA	ASSFPGNQPQH
TRBV30	TRBJ1-1	NA	GTSPNTEAF